Following are 2 T cell receptor beta chains from one sample sequenced in a study of blood T cell repertoires in COVID-19. Only in-frame clones appear in the TCRdb table, and some are missing; sequencing was by immunoSEQ multiplex PCR. Seen here are 200,000 to 250,000 clones, around 86% observed once, and the top ten hold around 3.1%. The source material was peripheral blood. These receptor sequences come from a man aged 60 to 69 with acute or convalescent COVID-19.

This chain connects TRBV5-1 to TRBJ2-5, with TRBD1 identical over 7 bases. The CDR3 runs 16 residues. Germline V gene lookup returns CDR1 SGHRS and CDR2 YFSETQ. V dropped 3 bases and J dropped 2; count of bases not matched to a gene: 10. CDR3 DNA: TGCGCCAGCAGCTGGAGGACAGGCGGCACACAAGAGACCCAGTACTTC. Translating gives CASSWRTGGTQETQYF.

The J gene is TRBJ2-2, the V gene TRBV29-1, with a weak D call TRBD1 (6 bases). The CDR3 runs to 15 residues. Germline V gene sequence: CDR1 SQVTM, CDR2 ANQGSEA. Trimming left V 3 bases short and J 1 base short, with 12 bases between. This CDR3 is CSVDGQGRNTGELFF. The CDR3 coding sequence is TGCAGCGTTGATGGGCAGGGGAGGAACACCGGGGAGCTGTTTTTT.